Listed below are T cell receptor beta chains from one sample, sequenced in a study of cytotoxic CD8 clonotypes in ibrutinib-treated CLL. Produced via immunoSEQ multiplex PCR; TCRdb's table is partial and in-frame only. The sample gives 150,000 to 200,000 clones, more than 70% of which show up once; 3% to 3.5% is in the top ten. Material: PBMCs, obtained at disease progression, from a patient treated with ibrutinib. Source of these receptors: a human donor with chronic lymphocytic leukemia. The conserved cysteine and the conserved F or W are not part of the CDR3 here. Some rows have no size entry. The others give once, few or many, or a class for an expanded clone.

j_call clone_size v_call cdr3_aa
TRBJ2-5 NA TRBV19 ASRMTGGVQETQY
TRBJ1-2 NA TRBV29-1 SVQPGQGIYGYT
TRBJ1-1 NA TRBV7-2 ASSIAAERRAF
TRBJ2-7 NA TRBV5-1 ASSPGTVSYEQY
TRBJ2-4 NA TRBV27 ASSLGVKNIQY
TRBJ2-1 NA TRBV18 ASSPPLAGNHNEQF
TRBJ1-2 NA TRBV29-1 SVEQGEGYT
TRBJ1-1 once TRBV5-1 ASSLQDTTEAF
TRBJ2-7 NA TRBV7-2 ASSPTGTSARSYEQY
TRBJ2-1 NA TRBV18 ASSPPVVTAHEQF
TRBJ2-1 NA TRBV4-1 ASSPRGLAGGQGNEQF
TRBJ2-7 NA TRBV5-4 ASSSEGSEQY
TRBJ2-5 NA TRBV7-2 ASQYQETQY
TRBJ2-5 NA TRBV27 ASSPTSLQGLETQY
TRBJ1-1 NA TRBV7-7 ASSLTMNTEAF
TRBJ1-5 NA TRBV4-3 ASSQGVPGTPGPQH
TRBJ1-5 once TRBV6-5 ASSIDRVNQPQH
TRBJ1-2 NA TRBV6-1 ASSSRTVNYGYT
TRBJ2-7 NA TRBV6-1 ASSEEPGQGAEQY
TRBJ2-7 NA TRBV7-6 ASSLALVYEQY
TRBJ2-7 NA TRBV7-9 ASSLVPGGGTSYEQY
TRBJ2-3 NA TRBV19 ASSISTDTQY
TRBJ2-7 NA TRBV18 ASSPRQGGEQY
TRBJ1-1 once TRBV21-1 ASSKEVRQNTEAF
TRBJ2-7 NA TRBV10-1 ASSGVRRLASYEQY
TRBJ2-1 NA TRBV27 ASSYSPGGLGNEQF
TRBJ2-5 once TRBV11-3 ASSLAVTPRETQY
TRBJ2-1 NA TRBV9 ASGAGGWDEQF
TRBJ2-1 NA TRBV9 ASRDDRDVEQF
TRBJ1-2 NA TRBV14 ASSALGEKNYGYT
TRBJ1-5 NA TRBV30 AWAGGGGLNQPQH
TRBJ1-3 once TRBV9 ASSVGPSGNTIY
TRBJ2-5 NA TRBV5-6 ASSPETSRQETQY
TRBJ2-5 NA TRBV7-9 ASSFQGVQETQY
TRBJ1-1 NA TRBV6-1 ASSARGPEAF
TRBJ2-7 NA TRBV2 ASKKREGSNEQY
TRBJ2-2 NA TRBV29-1 SVHRTGTNTGELF
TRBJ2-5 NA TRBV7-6 ASSFGTGTETQY
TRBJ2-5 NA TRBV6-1 ASSEALGQWETQY
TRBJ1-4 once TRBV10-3 AISESAGRTNEKLF
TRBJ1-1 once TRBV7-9 ASSPRDGPNTEAF
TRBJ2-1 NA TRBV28 ASTPGQAYNEQF
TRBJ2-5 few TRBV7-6 ASGTTSGILAQY
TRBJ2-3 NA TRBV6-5 ASSYSQGHSTDTQY
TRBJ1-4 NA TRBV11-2 ASSVGTGGVEKLF
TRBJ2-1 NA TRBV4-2 ASSQGLAGNNEQF
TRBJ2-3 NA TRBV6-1 ASSGPLAGLRDTQY
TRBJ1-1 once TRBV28 ASSLYITGRGEAF
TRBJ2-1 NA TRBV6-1 ASTLTGVNEQF
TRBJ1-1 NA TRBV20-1 SAEPGNF
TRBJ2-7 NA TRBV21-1 ASSLTIEPYEQY
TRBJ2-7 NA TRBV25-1 ASSEYGQGAYEQY
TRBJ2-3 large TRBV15 ATSTGRCKVRERLAVTDTQY
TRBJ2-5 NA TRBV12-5 ASGFRSGGAETQY
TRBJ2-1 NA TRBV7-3 ASSQIGGFNEQF